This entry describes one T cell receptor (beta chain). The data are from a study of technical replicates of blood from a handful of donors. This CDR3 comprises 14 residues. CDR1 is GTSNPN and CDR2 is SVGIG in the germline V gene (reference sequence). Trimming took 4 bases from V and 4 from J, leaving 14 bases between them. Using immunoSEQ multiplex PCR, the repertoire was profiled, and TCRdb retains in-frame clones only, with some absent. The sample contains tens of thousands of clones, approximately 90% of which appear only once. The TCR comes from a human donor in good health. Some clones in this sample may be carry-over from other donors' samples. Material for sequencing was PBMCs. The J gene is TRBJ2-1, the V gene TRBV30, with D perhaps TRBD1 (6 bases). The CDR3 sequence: CAWNRAITYNEQFF. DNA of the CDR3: TGTGCCTGGAACAGGGCCATAACTTACAATGAGCAGTTCTTC.